The clone carrying this T cell receptor (beta chain) was seen just once. The data derive from a study of shared T cell receptors in the human thymus. V lost 0 bases, J lost 5 bases, and 5 bases lay in between. CDR3 length: 13 residues. Germline CDR1 LGHNA, CDR2 YSLEER. Measured with immunoSEQ multiplex PCR; TCRdb has only the in-frame clones, and not every one. The sample lists hundreds of thousands of clones; approximately 88% were seen once. A further study also used this sample, focusing on human thymus T cells.

This receptor was taken from a boy under two years old with a congenital heart defect. The sequencing input was thymocytes. The chain combines TRBV4-3 with TRBJ1-5, with unresolved D. CDR3 DNA: TGCGCCAGCAGCCAAGAGGGAGATCAGCCCCAGCATTTT. It yields the protein CASSQEGDQPQHF.